This T cell receptor (beta chain) was captured by sequencing in a study of OX40 agonist ivuxolimab in advanced cancers. Across the study: Patients' therapy was ivuxolimab, an antibody that acts as an agonist of OX40 (CD134). Participants averaged approximately 65 years of age (range about 23 to 90) and were under 90% male.

The CDR3 covers 14 residues. Germline CDR1 is LNHDA and CDR2 is SQIVND (reference sequence). V was cut by 3 bases and J by 0 bases, with 6 bases left in between. Study findings and constraints: The CD4+ and CD8+ T cells in the blood had expanded clonally by week 6 at 0.1 to 3.0 mg/kg.

In the case of this clone: As yet, its antigen is unknown.

Repertoires were generated with immunoSEQ multiplex PCR, while TCRdb's copy carries only in-frame clones and drops some. The sample consists of around 51,000 clones, approximately 90% of them appearing once. This TCR derives from an adult with an advanced solid tumor such as melanoma, head and neck, liver or kidney cancer. The chain has TRBV19 and TRBJ1-5; D is uncertain. The sample in question was CD4+ or CD8+ T cells sorted from blood, obtained in a trial of the OX40 agonist ivuxolimab. The CDR3 DNA reads as TGTGCCAGTAGTATGCAGATTAGCAATCAGCCCCAGCATTTT. As protein: CASSMQISNQPQHF.